The rows below give T cell receptor beta chains drawn from one sample of a study of blood T cell repertoires in COVID-19. Assay used: immunoSEQ multiplex PCR; TCRdb lists only in-frame clones, some missing. The table includes some 100,000 clones, around 90% detected once. The sequenced sample consisted of peripheral blood. The receptors were sampled from a woman between 55 and 75 years old with acute or convalescent COVID-19. The CDR3 runs from the conserved cysteine through the conserved F or W. The D gene is left open where the match is weak. Clone size appears in some rows only: once, few, many, or a class for an expanded clone.

>-|TRBV28|-|TRBJ2-7
TGTGCCAGCAGTTTTTACGGGGGTCGGACCTACGAGCAGTACTTC
CASSFYGGRTYEQYF
>-|TRBV28|TRBD1|TRBJ1-2
TGTGCCAGCAGTAGTGGGACAGGGAACTATGGCTACACCTTC
CASSSGTGNYGYTF
>-|TRBV6-5|-|TRBJ2-5
TGTGCCAGCCAAAGGACTCCAGAAGAGACCCAGTACTTC
CASQRTPEETQYF
>-|TRBV19|-|TRBJ1-4
TGTGCCAGTAGTATAAGGGAGGGAGAAGCCCTTAATGAAAAACTGTTTTTT
CASSIREGEALNEKLFF
>-|TRBV7-3|-|TRBJ1-5
TGTGCCAGCAGCTCGCGGGGAGGGTCGAGGCCCCAGCATTTT
CASSSRGGSRPQHF
>-|TRBV28|-|TRBJ1-1
TGTGCCAGCAGTTACAGCAACACTGAAGCTTTCTTT
CASSYSNTEAFF
>-|TRBV15|TRBD2|TRBJ2-5
TGTGCCACCTCGCCCTCGGGACTAGCGAGAAGAGAGACCCAGTACTTC
CATSPSGLARRETQYF
>-|TRBV15|-|TRBJ2-2
TGTGCCACCAGCCGACTAGGTAACACCGGGGAGCTGTTTTTT
CATSRLGNTGELFF
>-|TRBV19|TRBD2|TRBJ2-1
TGTGCCAGTAGTATACGGTTAGTACTAGCGGGAGTAACCTCCTACAATGAGCAGTTCTTC
CASSIRLVLAGVTSYNEQFF
>-|TRBV5-6|-|TRBJ2-4
TGTGCCAGCAGCCCAGGGGGGGCCAAAAACATTCAGTACTTC
CASSPGGAKNIQYF
>-|TRBV3-1/TRBV3-2|-|TRBJ2-1
TGTGCCAGCAGCCGGGTGGGGCCCAATGAGCAGTTCTTC
CASSRVGPNEQFF
>-|TRBV28|-|TRBJ1-5
TGTGCCAGCAGCCGAGGGGGGGGCAATCAGCCCCAGCATTTT
CASSRGGGNQPQHF
>-|TRBV19|-|TRBJ1-2
TGTGCCAGTACCAACCTCCCTGGACAGTCTATTAACTATGGCTACACCTTC
CASTNLPGQSINYGYTF
>-|TRBV9|-|TRBJ1-2
TGTGCCAGCAGCGCCGGGGGGTGGTATGGCTACACCTTC
CASSAGGWYGYTF
>-|TRBV4-2|TRBD2|TRBJ2-5
TGTGCCAGCAGCCAATTCCAGTCTAGCGGGAAGGAGGAGACCCAGTACTTC
CASSQFQSSGKEETQYF
>-|TRBV20-1|-|TRBJ1-5
TGCAGTGCTAGTAGCAGGGAAAATCAGCCCCAGCATTTT
CSASSRENQPQHF
>-|TRBV18|-|TRBJ1-1
TGTGCCAGCTCACAGGACGAGCGGGCTGAAGCTTTCTTT
CASSQDERAEAFF
>-|TRBV11-2|-|TRBJ2-7
TGTGCCAGCAGCTCCCCGGGGGGCGCGCCCTCATCCTACGAGCAGTACTTC
CASSSPGGAPSSYEQYF
>once|TRBV7-9|TRBD2|TRBJ2-2
TGTGCCAGCAGCCGGACTAGCGTTACCGGGGAGCTGTTTTTT
CASSRTSVTGELFF
>-|TRBV9|-|TRBJ2-6
TGTGCCAGCAGCCCGCAGGGAATAGACCTGTTTCGGGCCAACGTCCTGACTTTC
CASSPQGIDLFRANVLTF
>-|TRBV11-1|-|TRBJ2-3
TGTGCCAGCGGGCGGGGCCGCACAGATACGCAGTATTTT
CASGRGRTDTQYF
>-|TRBV7-3|-|TRBJ2-1
TGTGCCAGCAGCTTAATGGGTCGGGTAGACTCCTACAATGAGCAGTTCTTC
CASSLMGRVDSYNEQFF
>once|TRBV5-1|-|TRBJ2-5
TGCGCCAGCAGCTCCAACCAAGAGACCCAGTACTTC
CASSSNQETQYF
>-|TRBV7-2|TRBD2|TRBJ2-2
TGTGCCAGCAGCCTACTAAGCGGGAGGATGGCCGGGGAGCTGTTTTTT
CASSLLSGRMAGELFF
>-|TRBV27|-|TRBJ1-4
TGTGCCAGCAGTCGTCGACAGCCGGATGAAAAACTGTTTTTT
CASSRRQPDEKLFF
>-|TRBV5-1|-|TRBJ2-1
TGCGCCAGCAGCTTCTGGCTCGGGAGCTCCTACAATGAGCAGTTCTTC
CASSFWLGSSYNEQFF
>-|TRBV9|TRBD2|TRBJ2-5
TGTGCCAGCAGCGTAGAGTCTAGCGGAGGGCTCGGGACCCAGTACTTC
CASSVESSGGLGTQYF
>-|TRBV9|TRBD1|TRBJ1-2
TGTGCCAGCAGCGTAGCTACCAGGGGGTACTATGGCTACACCTTC
CASSVATRGYYGYTF
>-|TRBV19|TRBD1|TRBJ1-5
TGTGCCAGTAGCGCGACAGGGGGCAGGGGTCAGCCCCAGCATTTT
CASSATGGRGQPQHF
>-|TRBV14|-|TRBJ1-2
TGTGCCAGCAGCCAACCGGGGAACACTAACTATGGCTACACCTTC
CASSQPGNTNYGYTF
>-|TRBV10-2|TRBD1|TRBJ1-5
TGCGCCAGCTCCTGGACAGGGGCGGAAGATCAGCCCCAGCATTTT
CASSWTGAEDQPQHF
>-|TRBV15|-|TRBJ2-3
TGTGCCACCAGCAGAGGGGCCCGCCCCACAGATACGCAGTATTTT
CATSRGARPTDTQYF
>-|TRBV11-2|TRBD2|TRBJ2-4
TGTGCCAGCAGCCCTAGGGCAGCGGGAGGCCCCACGAACATTCAGTACTTC
CASSPRAAGGPTNIQYF